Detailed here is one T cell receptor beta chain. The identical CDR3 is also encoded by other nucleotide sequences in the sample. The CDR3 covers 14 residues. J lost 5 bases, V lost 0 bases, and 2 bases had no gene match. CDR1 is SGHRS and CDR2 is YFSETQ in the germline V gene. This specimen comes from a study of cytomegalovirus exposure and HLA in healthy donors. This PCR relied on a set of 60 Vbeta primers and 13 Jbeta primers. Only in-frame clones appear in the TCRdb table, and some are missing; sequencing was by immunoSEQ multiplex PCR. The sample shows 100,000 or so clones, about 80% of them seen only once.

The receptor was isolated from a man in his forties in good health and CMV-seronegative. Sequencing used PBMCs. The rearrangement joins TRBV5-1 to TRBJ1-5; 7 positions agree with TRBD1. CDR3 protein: CASSLDRGDQPQHF. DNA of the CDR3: TGCGCCAGCAGCTTGGACAGGGGTGATCAGCCCCAGCATTTT.